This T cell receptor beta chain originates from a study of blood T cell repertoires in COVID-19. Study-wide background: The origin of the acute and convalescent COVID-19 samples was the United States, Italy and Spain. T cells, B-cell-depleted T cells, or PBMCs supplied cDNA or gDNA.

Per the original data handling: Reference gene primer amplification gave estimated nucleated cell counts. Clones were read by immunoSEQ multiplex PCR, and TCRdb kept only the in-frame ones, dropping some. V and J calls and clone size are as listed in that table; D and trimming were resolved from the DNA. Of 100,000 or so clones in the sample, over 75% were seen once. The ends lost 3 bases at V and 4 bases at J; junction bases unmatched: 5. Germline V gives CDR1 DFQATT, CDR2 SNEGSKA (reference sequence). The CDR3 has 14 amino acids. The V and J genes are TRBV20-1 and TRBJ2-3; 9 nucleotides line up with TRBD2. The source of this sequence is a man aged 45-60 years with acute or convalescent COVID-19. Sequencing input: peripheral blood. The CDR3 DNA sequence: TGCAGTGCTAGTGTAGCGGGAGTACCAGATACGCAGTATTTT. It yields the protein CSASVAGVPDTQYF.